This T cell receptor (beta chain) was found in a study of blood T cell repertoires in COVID-19. CDR1 is SNHLY and CDR2 is FYNNEI in the germline V gene. CDR3 size: 13 residues. J was trimmed by 4 bases and V by 6 bases; bases with no gene match: 2. Only in-frame clones appear in the TCRdb table, and some are missing; sequencing was by immunoSEQ multiplex PCR. The sample shows approximately 160,000 clones, about three quarters of them seen only once. The chain recombines TRBV2 with TRBJ2-2, with 7 nucleotides matching TRBD1. The source material was peripheral blood. The source is a man between 65 and 85 years old with acute or convalescent COVID-19. The DNA for the CDR3 is TGTGCCAGCAGAAGGGACAGCACCGGGGAGCTGTTTTTT. Translation: CASRRDSTGELFF. Complete variable domain (other parts from reference TRBV2 and TRBJ2-2): EPEVTQTPSHQVTQMGQEVILRCVPISNHLYFYWYRQILGQKVEFLVSFYNNEISEKSEIFDDQFSVERPDGSNFTLKIRSTKLEDSAMYFCASRRDSTGELFFGEGSRLTVL.